Listed here are 30 T cell receptor beta chains from one sample, sequenced in a study of memory CD4+ T cells and cytomegalovirus serostatus. Single viable CD3+CD4+CD8-CD45RO+ cells were sorted as the memory CD4+ T cells. Profiled with immunoSEQ multiplex PCR; TCRdb holds only in-frame clones, not every one. The sample includes 40,000 to 55,000 clones, about three quarters seen only once; the top ten take 1.1% to 1.5%. Sequenced material: memory CD4+ T cells from blood. These receptors were obtained from an adult in good health and CMV-seropositive.

The chain carries TRBV6-5 and TRBJ1-2; possible D gene TRBD1, 6 bases. CDR1 is MNHEY and CDR2 is SVGAGI in the germline V gene. This CDR3 has 15 amino acids. The V and J ends lost 5 bases and 8 bases respectively, with 21 bases between them. The CDR3 is CASSHLTGTSGGYTF. The CDR3 nucleotides are TGTGCCAGCAGTCACCTCACAGGGACATCCGGGGGCTACACCTTC.

V gene TRBV6-6 combines with J gene TRBJ2-6, with TRBD1 matching 7 bases. The V and J ends lost 6 bases and 1 base, in that order; junction bases with no gene match: 6. Germline lookup yields CDR1 MNHNY and CDR2 SVGAGI (reference sequence). The CDR3 contains 16 residues. The CDR3 is CASSLDRPSGANVLTF. The CDR3 nucleotides are TGTGCCAGCAGCCTGGACAGGCCGTCTGGGGCCAACGTCCTGACTTTC.

This chain links TRBV7-2 with TRBJ2-3; TRBD2 might be the D (5 bases). The V gene lost 5 bases and the J gene lost 7 bases, with 16 bases spanning the gap. The CDR3 is 14 residues long. CDR1 is SGHTA, CDR2 FQGNSA, per germline. CDR3 protein: CASSSGGSQYTQYF. The CDR3 DNA reads TGTGCCAGCAGCAGCGGCGGTTCACAATATACGCAGTATTTT.

The chain employs TRBV5-6 and TRBJ1-2, with 11 bases that match TRBD1. The germline CDR1 and CDR2 sequences are SGHDT and YYEEEE. The CDR3 length is 14 residues. Trimming removed 3 bases from V and 3 bases from J; junction bases left unmatched: 1. In DNA form, the CDR3 reads TGTGCCAGCAGCTGGACAGGGGGCGACTATGGCTACACCTTC. It translates to CASSWTGGDYGYTF.

The chain joins TRBV12-5 to TRBJ2-3; 9 nucleotides line up with TRBD2. From germline, CDR1 is LGHNT and CDR2 FRNRAP. Trimming at V came to 6 bases and at J to 4 bases, leaving 23 bases not matched to a gene. The CDR3 contains 20 residues. DNA of the CDR3: TGTGCTAGTGGCTGGACAGGTAGCGGGAGTGTAACGAAAGGCCCAGATACGCAGTATTTT. Its protein product is CASGWTGSGSVTKGPDTQYF. The full variable domain, completed using reference TRBV12-5 and TRBJ2-3, is DARVTQTPRHKVTEMGQEVTMRCQPILGHNTVFWYRQTMMQGLELLAYFRNRAPLDDSGMPKDRFSAEMPDATLATLKIQPSEPRDSAVYFCASGWTGSGSVTKGPDTQYFGPGTRLTVL.

This sequence joins TRBV2 and TRBJ1-5; no clear D. Between the trimmed V and J ends, which lost 4 bases and 2 bases, there was a span of 12 bases. This CDR3 region has 15 residues. Germline CDR1 is SNHLY and CDR2 is FYNNEI. CDR3 region: CASSVQDNGNQPQHF. In DNA form, the CDR3 reads TGTGCCAGCAGTGTCCAGGATAATGGCAATCAGCCCCAGCATTTT.

The chain combines TRBV27 with TRBJ2-1; 11 positions match TRBD2. Germline CDR1 reads MNHEY; CDR2 reads SMNVEV (reference sequence). After removal of 5 bases from V and 6 bases from J, the junction contained 6 bases not matched to a gene. The CDR3 consists of 15 residues. The chain's CDR3 is CASSPRGLAGNEQFF. The CDR3 DNA reads as TGTGCCAGCAGTCCTCGCGGACTAGCGGGCAATGAGCAGTTCTTC.

This rearrangement joins TRBV4-3 to TRBJ1-5; the D gene is possibly TRBD1 (5 bases). Deletions cut 2 bases from V and 6 bases from J, with 14 bases between. Germline lookup yields CDR1 LGHNA and CDR2 YSLEER. CDR3 length: 15 residues. CDR3 sequence reads: CASSQRADGGQPQHF. CDR3 coding DNA: TGCGCCAGCAGCCAACGGGCCGACGGGGGTCAGCCCCAGCATTTT.

The V gene is TRBV18, the J gene TRBJ2-5, with D perhaps matching TRBD2 (6 bases). Germline V gene data show CDR1 as KGHSH and CDR2 as LQKENI. This CDR3 spans 14 amino acids. V lost 3 bases to trimming and J lost 5 bases, with 13 bases between them. Here the CDR3 reads CASSPAGTRETQYF. CDR3 in DNA: TGTGCCAGCTCACCGGCGGGAACCCGGGAGACCCAGTACTTC.

This clone was counted a single time. This chain connects TRBV29-1 to TRBJ1-4; no definite D call. V lost 5 bases, J lost 0 bases, and 13 bases lay in between. The CDR3 extends over 15 amino acids. CDR1 is SQVTM, CDR2 ANQGSEA, per germline. For the CDR3, the DNA is TGCAGCGTTCGTATCATTGCCACAACTAATGAAAAACTGTTTTTT. This sequence encodes CSVRIIATTNEKLFF.

J is TRBJ1-2 and V is TRBV21-1. TRBV21-1 corresponds to a pseudogene. The CDR3 extends over 17 amino acids. CDR3 loop: CASSNLERGAKAYGYTF. The CDR3 nucleotides are TGTGCCAGCAGCAACCTCGAACGGGGGGCTAAGGCATATGGCTACACCTTC.

V usage is TRBV28 and J usage is TRBJ2-1; 9 bases fit TRBD1. The V segment lost 5 bases and the J segment 4 bases; nucleotides outside the gene matches: 15. Germline CDR1 and CDR2: MDHEN and SYDVKM. The CDR3 is 18 residues long. CDR3 nucleotide sequence: TGTGCCAGCAGTCCCTCCCCCCTGACAGGGGGGCTTTACAATGAGCAGTTCTTC. Translation gives CASSPSPLTGGLYNEQFF.

This clone has just one count. The chain combines TRBV9 with TRBJ2-7; the match to TRBD1 covers 7 bases. Germline V lookup: CDR1 SGDLS, CDR2 YYNGEE. Losses at the gene ends were 4 bases for V and 6 bases for J; bases not matched to a gene: 10. This CDR3 comprises 14 residues. CDR3 sequence: CASSPSRGNREQYF. The DNA of the CDR3 is TGTGCCAGCAGCCCCTCCAGGGGGAATCGCGAGCAGTACTTC.

The chain has TRBV28 and TRBJ2-3; 9 bases align to TRBD1. This CDR3 is built from 16 residues. With 2 bases clipped from V and 3 bases from J, the junction kept 6 bases outside the gene matches. CDR1 and CDR2 (germline): MDHEN, SYDVKM. For the CDR3, the DNA is TGTGCCAGCAGTTTAGGGACAGGGAGTATTACAGATACGCAGTATTTT. This sequence encodes CASSLGTGSITDTQYF.

The CDR3 loop is CASSKLAISYNEQFF. The CDR3 coding sequence is TGCGCCAGCAGTAAACTAGCGATCTCCTACAATGAGCAGTTCTTC. The gene calls are TRBV10-2 and TRBJ2-1, with TRBD2 matching over 7 bases. The CDR3 is made up of 15 amino acids. Germline lookup yields CDR1 WSHSY and CDR2 SAAADI. With 5 bases clipped from V and 0 bases from J, the junction kept 4 bases outside the gene matches.

The V gene is TRBV9, the J gene TRBJ2-5, with unresolved D. V lost 1 base and J 5 bases, leaving 12 bases between the germline ends. Germline V gene lookup returns CDR1 SGDLS and CDR2 YYNGEE. The CDR3 contains 14 residues. The CDR3 DNA sequence: TGTGCCAGCAGCGTATCTCTTGTTGGGGAGACCCAGTACTTC. It is translated as CASSVSLVGETQYF. Combining the CDR3 with reference TRBV9 and TRBJ2-5 gives the whole variable domain DSGVTQTPKHLITATGQRVTLRCSPRSGDLSVYWYQQSLDQGLQFLIQYYNGEERAKGNILERFSAQQFPDLHSELNLSSLELGDSALYFCASSVSLVGETQYFGPGTRLLVL.

Here the CDR3 reads CAISASSGQGDTEAFF. The DNA for the CDR3 is TGTGCCATCAGCGCCTCATCGGGACAGGGGGACACTGAAGCTTTCTTT. This chain uses TRBV10-3 with TRBJ1-1; 11 bases match TRBD1. The CDR3 covers 16 residues. V lost 6 bases to trimming and J lost 3 bases; unmatched junction nucleotides: 9. Germline V CDR1 and CDR2: ENHRY, SYGVKD.

The rearrangement links TRBV18 to TRBJ1-1; possibly TRBD1 for D (5 bases). The CDR3 loop spans 14 amino acids. The V gene lost 3 bases and the J gene lost 6 bases, with 14 bases spanning the gap. The germline CDR1 and CDR2 sequences are KGHSH and LQKENI. The CDR3 reads CASSPSSTAPEAFF. CDR3 DNA: TGTGCCAGCTCACCGTCTTCGACAGCCCCTGAAGCTTTCTTT.

This clone appeared a few times. The chain combines TRBV4-3 with TRBJ1-6, with 9 nucleotides matching TRBD1. The CDR3 covers 16 residues. V lost 3 bases to trimming and J lost 9 bases; unmatched junction nucleotides: 9. The germline gives CDR1 LGHNA, CDR2 YSLEER. The CDR3 nucleotides are TGCGCCAGCAGCCAGGCTATAGGACAGGGGACTTCACCCCTCCACTTT. Translated, it gives CASSQAIGQGTSPLHF.

V gene TRBV2 combines with J gene TRBJ1-3; 12 nucleotides align to TRBD1. The junction had 6 bases not matched to a gene; V was cut back by 6 bases and J by 0 bases. This CDR3 has 17 residues. Germline V gene lookup returns CDR1 SNHLY and CDR2 FYNNEI. CDR3 amino acids: CASRGDRGPLSGNTIYF. CDR3 DNA: TGTGCCAGCAGGGGGGACAGGGGGCCCCTCTCTGGAAACACCATATATTTT.

V is TRBV2 and J is TRBJ1-1; D is unresolved. The CDR3 has 13 residues. Trimming removed 0 bases at V and 3 bases at J, with 5 bases between. Germline loops: CDR1 SNHLY, CDR2 FYNNEI. As DNA, the CDR3 is TGTGCCAGCAGTGAAGCCCACGACACTGAAGCTTTCTTT. This gives the protein CASSEAHDTEAFF. Using reference TRBV2 and TRBJ1-1 for the parts outside the CDR3, the full variable domain is EPEVTQTPSHQVTQMGQEVILRCVPISNHLYFYWYRQILGQKVEFLVSFYNNEISEKSEIFDDQFSVERPDGSNFTLKIRSTKLEDSAMYFCASSEAHDTEAFFGQGTRLTVV.

J is TRBJ1-3 and V is TRBV7-8, with no clear D. This CDR3 is 15 amino acids long. CDR1 is SGHVS, CDR2 FQNEAQ, per germline. The V end lost 1 base, the J end lost 0 bases, and 7 bases lay between the germline ends. This chain's CDR3 is CASSLGAPSGNTIYF. For the CDR3, the DNA is TGTGCCAGCAGCTTAGGGGCCCCCTCTGGAAACACCATATATTTT.

The rearrangement links TRBV2 to TRBJ1-4; D is possibly TRBD1 (5 bases). Germline-derived CDR1 and CDR2 are SNHLY and FYNNEI. The CDR3 loop spans 15 amino acids. V shed 5 bases and J shed 14 bases, with 24 bases lying between them. CDR3 bases: TGTGCCAGCAGTTCCACCCGGGGGGGTGGAAGTCGGCTGTTTTTT. Amino acid sequence: CASSSTRGGGSRLFF.

The table lists this clone with a count of one. The chain combines TRBV19 with TRBJ1-2; 8 nucleotides line up with TRBD1. The CDR3 is 12 amino acids. CDR1 and CDR2 from the germline V gene are LNHDA and SQIVND (reference sequence). V lost 7 bases to trimming and J lost 8 bases; unmatched junction nucleotides: 6. CDR3 sequence reads: CASNIGQGGYTF. The CDR3 region has the DNA TGTGCCAGTAACATTGGACAGGGAGGCTACACCTTC.

This chain joins TRBV29-1 and TRBJ1-2, with 11 nucleotides matching TRBD1. This CDR3 region has 13 residues. Trimming took 3 bases from V and 7 from J; bases not matched to a gene: 4. The germline V gene encodes CDR1 SQVTM and CDR2 ANQGSEA. CDR3 sequence reads: CSVDGQGASGYTF. The CDR3 region has the DNA TGCAGCGTTGACGGACAGGGGGCTTCTGGCTACACCTTC.

The V call is TRBV6-6, the J call TRBJ1-1, with D perhaps matching TRBD1 (5 bases). The germline CDR1 and CDR2 sequences are MNHNY and SVGAGI (reference sequence). The CDR3 length is 15 residues. The ends were cut back, 5 bases at V and 1 base at J, with 14 bases in the middle. CDR3 protein: CASSKRTQENTEAFF. CDR3 nucleotide sequence: TGTGCCAGCAGTAAAAGAACACAGGAGAACACTGAAGCTTTCTTT.

The V call is TRBV7-3, the J call TRBJ2-3, with D perhaps assigned TRBD1 or TRBD2 (6 bases each). The CDR3 spans 16 residues. Germline loops: CDR1 SGHTA, CDR2 FQGTGA. V was shortened by 4 bases and J by 7 bases, with 21 bases between the two germline ends. This CDR3 reads CASSSPDGGQRNTQYF. The DNA of the CDR3 is TGTGCCAGCAGCTCGCCGGACGGGGGCCAACGGAATACGCAGTATTTT.

The V call is TRBV4-2, the J call TRBJ2-3, with TRBD2 identical over 8 bases. V lost 0 bases to trimming and J lost 6 bases; unmatched junction nucleotides: 11. The CDR3 contains 17 residues. Germline V gene lookup returns CDR1 LGHNA and CDR2 YNFKEQ. The CDR3 DNA reads as TGTGCCAGCAGCCAAGATGTAGACGGGGGGGCCGTGGATACGCAGTATTTT. This encodes CASSQDVDGGAVDTQYF.

This clone has only one observation. The V gene is TRBV5-6, the J gene TRBJ2-5; 7 bases line up with TRBD1. This CDR3 contains 15 residues. Germline V gene sequence: CDR1 SGHDT, CDR2 YYEEEE. The trim removed 4 bases at V and 7 bases at J, leaving 13 bases unmatched. CDR3 in DNA: TGTGCCAGCAGCAAACCGGGACAGCACCCTGGGACCCAGTACTTC. This encodes CASSKPGQHPGTQYF.

This clone was recorded only once. The CDR3 coding sequence is TGTGCCTGGAGAGGACTAGCGGGGAGGGGGGAGCTGTTTTTT. As protein: CAWRGLAGRGELFF. This chain joins TRBV30 and TRBJ2-2; 12 bases are shared with TRBD2. Germline CDR1 reads GTSNPN; CDR2 reads SVGIG (reference sequence). The CDR3 covers 14 residues. J was trimmed by 8 bases and V by 3 bases; bases with no gene match: 4.